The sequence of this T cell receptor beta chain was determined in a study of shared clonotypes between healthy human individuals. Clones were sequenced by immunoSEQ multiplex PCR, and TCRdb holds only the in-frame ones, with some missing. The data hold 2 million to 2.5 million clones, with 90% to 95% observed a single time. CDR1 is SGHTA, CDR2 FQGTGA, per germline. This CDR3 comprises 15 residues. V gave up 1 base and J gave up 1 base, with 8 bases separating them. This chain uses TRBV7-3 with TRBJ2-1; no clear D. The source is a young man in good health. Some clones in this sample may be carry-over from other donors' samples. The sequenced sample consisted of naive CD4+ T cells from PBMCs. The sample's subset: CD45RA+ positively selected. The CDR3 DNA reads as TGTGCCAGCAGCTTAATTGCGAATTCCTACAATGAGCAGTTCTTC. Protein: CASSLIANSYNEQFF.